One T cell receptor beta chain is described in this entry. Its antigen is as yet unknown. V lost 4 bases and J 2 bases, leaving 15 bases between the germline ends. Germline V gives CDR1 SSHAT, CDR2 FNYEAQ (reference sequence). This CDR3 has 15 residues. The data belong to a study of cytomegalovirus exposure and HLA in healthy donors. On the study more broadly: Caucasian-associated ancestry cluster membership applied to about four fifths of around 400 genotyped donors. Study results and caveats: In an earlier analysis, productive rearrangement rates for most beta V segments clustered near 90% or 30%. Later genetic work tied a missense DCLRE1C variant to beta-chain V and J trimming.

The PCR ran on 60 Vbeta and 13 Jbeta primers. TCRdb's copy holds only in-frame clones and misses some; the assay was immunoSEQ multiplex PCR. Here the sample spans about 250,000 clones, about 75% being singletons. Sequenced material: PBMCs. This chain uses TRBV7-7 with TRBJ2-7; maybe TRBD2 (6 bases). This receptor was obtained from a female donor in good health and CMV-seronegative. The CDR3 DNA reads as TGTGCCAGCAGCTCGCAGCCGGGAGTAACCTACGAGCAGTACTTC. This sequence encodes CASSSQPGVTYEQYF.